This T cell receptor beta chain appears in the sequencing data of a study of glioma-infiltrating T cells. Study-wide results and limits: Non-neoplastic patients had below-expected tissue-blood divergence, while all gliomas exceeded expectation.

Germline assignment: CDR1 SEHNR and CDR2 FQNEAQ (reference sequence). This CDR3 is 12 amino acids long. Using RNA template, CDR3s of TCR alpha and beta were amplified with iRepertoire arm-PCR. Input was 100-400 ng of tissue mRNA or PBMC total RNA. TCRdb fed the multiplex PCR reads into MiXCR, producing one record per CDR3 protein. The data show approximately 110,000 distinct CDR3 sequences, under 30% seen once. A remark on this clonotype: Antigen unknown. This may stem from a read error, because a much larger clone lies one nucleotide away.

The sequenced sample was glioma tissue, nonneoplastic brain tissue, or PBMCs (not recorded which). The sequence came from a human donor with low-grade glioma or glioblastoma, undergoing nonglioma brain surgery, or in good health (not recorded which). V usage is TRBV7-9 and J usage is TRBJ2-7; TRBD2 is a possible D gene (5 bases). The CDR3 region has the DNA TGTGCCAGCAGCGAGAGGGCCTACAAGCAGTACTTC. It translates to CASSERAYKQYF.